The clone carrying this T cell receptor beta chain was detected once. The target antigen is unknown. This entry is derived from a study of STAT3 mutations in large granular lymphocyte leukemia. General study points: Clonal expansion was inferred from samples taken at other timepoints. At least one immunodominant TCR beta clonotype appeared in every T-cell large granular lymphocyte leukemia patient.

The data were produced by immunoSEQ multiplex PCR, yet TCRdb's version contains in-frame clones alone and is incomplete. The sample lists more than 15,000 clones, approximately 92% occurring once. Per germline, CDR1 SGHNT and CDR2 YYREEE (reference sequence). The CDR3 runs to 18 residues. After removal of 4 bases from V and 5 bases from J, the junction contained 17 bases not matched to a gene. Sequenced material: peripheral blood mononuclear cells. This chain uses TRBV5-4 with TRBJ2-3; 9 bases are shared with TRBD2. The source is a man between 60 and 75 years old with T-cell large granular lymphocyte leukemia. Some clones in this sample may be carry-over from other donors' samples. CDR3: CASSVGGQAGGSIDTQYF. DNA of the CDR3: TGTGCCAGCAGCGTGGGAGGACAAGCGGGAGGCAGTATAGATACGCAGTATTTT.